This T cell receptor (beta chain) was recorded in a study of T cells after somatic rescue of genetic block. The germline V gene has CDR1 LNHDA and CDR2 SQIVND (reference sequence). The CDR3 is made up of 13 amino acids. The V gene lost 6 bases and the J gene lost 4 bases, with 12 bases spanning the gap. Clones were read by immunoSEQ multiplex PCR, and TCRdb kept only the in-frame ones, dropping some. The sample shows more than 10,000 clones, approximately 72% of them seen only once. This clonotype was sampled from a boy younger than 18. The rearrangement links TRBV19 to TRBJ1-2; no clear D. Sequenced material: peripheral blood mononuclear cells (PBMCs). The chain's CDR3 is CASSVDGIYGYTF. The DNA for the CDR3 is TGTGCCAGTAGCGTGGACGGCATCTATGGCTACACCTTC. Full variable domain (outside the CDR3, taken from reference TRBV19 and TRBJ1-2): DGGITQSPKYLFRKEGQNVTLSCEQNLNHDAMYWYRQDPGQGLRLIYYSQIVNDFQKGDIAEGYSVSREKKESFPLTVTSAQKNPTAFYLCASSVDGIYGYTFGSGTRLTVV.